These 19 T cell receptor beta chains were all obtained from the same sample, sequenced in a study of shared clonotypes between healthy human individuals (dated by TCRdb to the early 2020s). The library came from the immunoSEQ multiplex PCR assay. TCRdb mirrors the immuneACCESS table, restricted to in-frame sequences. Some clones are absent from its copies; in checked studies, under half trace to an unresolved V gene, and the reason for the others is unknown. The sample table lists 2.3 million or so clones, 85% to 95% of them with a count of one. About 0.37% of the sample lies in the top ten. Sequencing was performed on naive CD4+ T cells from PBMCs. The cell subset or site label corresponds to: CD45RA+ positively selected. These TCRs come from a man aged 18-30 years in good health. Some clones in this sample may be carry-over from other donors' samples.

The rearrangement links TRBV5-1 to TRBJ2-1; 7 positions match TRBD2. The germline gives CDR1 SGHRS, CDR2 YFSETQ. V lost 4 bases to trimming and J lost 9 bases; unmatched junction nucleotides: 13. The CDR3 has 15 residues. Written as DNA, the CDR3 is TGCGCCAGCAGCCCCCCGGTGGGCGGGAGAGGTGAGCAGTTCTTC. Protein sequence: CASSPPVGGRGEQFF.

As for this clone: Other DNA sequences of this sample code for an identical CDR3. V gene TRBV14 combines with J gene TRBJ1-2, with no clear D. This CDR3 is 13 amino acids long. Per germline, CDR1 SGHDN and CDR2 FVKESK. V was clipped by 1 base and J by 2 bases, with 5 bases between them. For the CDR3, the DNA is TGTGCCAGCAGCCAAGGCGGGAACTATGGCTACACCTTC. It codes for CASSQGGNYGYTF.

The chain recombines TRBV14 with TRBJ2-7, with D unclear. The CDR3 loop spans 15 amino acids. Trimming left V 4 bases short and J 4 bases short, with 17 bases between. CDR1 is SGHDN, CDR2 FVKESK, per germline. The CDR3 nucleotides are TGTGCCAGCAGCCCCGGCGGTTCTCCAAGATACGAGCAGTACTTC. It is translated as CASSPGGSPRYEQYF.

J is TRBJ2-5 and V is TRBV30, with 7 bases identical to TRBD2. The V gene end was trimmed by 2 bases and the J gene end by 1 base; junction bases not matched to a gene: 1. From germline, CDR1 is GTSNPN and CDR2 SVGIG (reference sequence). This CDR3 has 13 residues. The CDR3 DNA sequence: TGTGCCTGGAGTCCGGGAGGCCAAGAGACCCAGTACTTC. Amino acids: CAWSPGGQETQYF.

V gene TRBV5-4 combines with J gene TRBJ2-1, with 8 bases lining up with TRBD2. V trimming: 4 bases; J trimming: 1 base; junction bases outside the gene matches: 7. CDR3 length: 16 residues. Germline V lookup: CDR1 SGHNT, CDR2 YYREEE (reference sequence). The CDR3 protein is CASSRIAGSSYNEQFF. Here the CDR3 DNA reads TGTGCCAGCAGCCGGATAGCGGGAAGTTCCTACAATGAGCAGTTCTTC.

The V call is TRBV7-9, the J call TRBJ2-3, with D uncertain. CDR1 SEHNR and CDR2 FQNEAQ come from the germline V gene (reference sequence). Between the trimmed V and J ends, which lost 8 bases and 2 bases, there was a span of 11 bases. This CDR3 spans 13 amino acids. The CDR3 nucleotides are TGTGCCAGCCTGCAGAGACCCACAGATACGCAGTATTTT. As protein: CASLQRPTDTQYF. The full variable domain, in which reference TRBV7-9 and TRBJ2-3 provide the parts outside the CDR3, is DTGVSQNPRHKITKRGQNVTFRCDPISEHNRLYWYRQTLGQGPEFLTYFQNEAQLEKSRLLSDRFSAERPKGSFSTLEIQRTEQGDSAMYLCASLQRPTDTQYFGPGTRLTVL.

The J gene is TRBJ2-5, the V gene TRBV7-2; 10 positions agree with TRBD2. CDR1 and CDR2 from the germline V gene are SGHTA and FQGNSA. V lost 6 bases to trimming and J lost 2 bases; unmatched junction nucleotides: 6. There are 15 residues in the CDR3. The CDR3 DNA follows: TGTGCCAGCAGTACCGGACTAGCGGTACAAGAGACCCAGTACTTC. Translation gives CASSTGLAVQETQYF.

The CDR3 DNA sequence: TGTGCCAGCAGTAAGGAGACAGAAAACGAGCAGTACTTC. Translating it yields CASSKETENEQYF. The chain combines TRBV2 with TRBJ2-7; D may be TRBD1 (5 bases). Trimming took 5 bases from V and 5 from J, leaving 13 bases between them. Per germline, CDR1 SNHLY and CDR2 FYNNEI. The CDR3 extends over 13 amino acids.

The CDR3 nucleotides are TGTGCCAGCAGCCCCTTCCAAGTGGGTGAGCAGTTCTTC. This gives the protein CASSPFQVGEQFF. The rearrangement links TRBV11-2 to TRBJ2-1; D remains unclear. Germline loops: CDR1 SGHAT, CDR2 FQNNGV. The CDR3 covers 13 residues. V lost 5 bases and J lost 9, with 14 bases in between.

The V and J genes are TRBV7-2 and TRBJ1-2; TRBD1 is a possible D gene (6 bases). The V end lost 2 bases, the J end lost 2 bases, and 21 bases lay between the germline ends. This CDR3 comprises 18 residues. Germline V gives CDR1 SGHTA, CDR2 FQGNSA. Written as DNA, the CDR3 is TGTGCCAGCAGCTTATGGCGACCCGGCCGGGGGGCGAACTATGGCTACACCTTC. The encoded protein is CASSLWRPGRGANYGYTF. The entire variable domain, with the rest obtained from reference TRBV7-2 and TRBJ1-2, is as follows: GAGVSQSPSNKVTEKGKDVELRCDPISGHTALYWYRQSLGQGLEFLIYFQGNSAPDKSGLPSDRFSAERTGGSVSTLTIQRTQQEDSAVYLCASSLWRPGRGANYGYTFGSGTRLTVV.

The CDR3 sequence: CASSDMGQSTDTQYF. The CDR3 coding sequence is TGTGCCAGCAGTGACATGGGACAAAGCACAGATACGCAGTATTTT. The chain links TRBV6-4 to TRBJ2-3; tentative D call: TRBD1 (6 bases). The V end lost 2 bases, the J end lost 0 bases, and 9 bases lay between the germline ends. The CDR3 is 15 amino acids. Germline CDR1 and CDR2: MRHNA and SNTAGT.

The rearrangement uses TRBV7-9 and TRBJ1-1; the match to TRBD1 covers 8 bases. From germline, CDR1 is SEHNR and CDR2 FQNEAQ (reference sequence). Trimming cost V 4 bases and J 3 bases; bases outside gene matches: 7. The CDR3 extends over 15 amino acids. The CDR3, as DNA: TGTGCCAGCAGCTCCCCAGGGGGCAGGGACACTGAAGCTTTCTTT. Amino acid sequence: CASSSPGGRDTEAFF.

The chain couples TRBV9 to TRBJ2-7; D call uncertain. Germline lookup yields CDR1 SGDLS and CDR2 YYNGEE. The CDR3 consists of 15 residues. The V end was cut by 3 bases, the J end by 2 bases, with 15 bases between. Written as DNA, the CDR3 is TGTGCCAGCAGCGCCGACGCCAGGACGACCTACGAGCAGTACTTC. Protein: CASSADARTTYEQYF. Variable domain in full (rest from reference TRBV9 and TRBJ2-7): DSGVTQTPKHLITATGQRVTLRCSPRSGDLSVYWYQQSLDQGLQFLIQYYNGEERAKGNILERFSAQQFPDLHSELNLSSLELGDSALYFCASSADARTTYEQYFGPGTRLTVT.

This clone showed up just once. This chain connects TRBV9 to TRBJ1-5, with a possible D match to TRBD1 (6 bases). Germline V gives CDR1 SGDLS, CDR2 YYNGEE. The CDR3 has 15 amino acids. V gave up 0 bases and J gave up 4 bases, with 11 bases separating them. The CDR3 region is CASSVAGDPNQPQHF. Here the CDR3 DNA reads TGTGCCAGCAGCGTAGCAGGGGACCCAAATCAGCCCCAGCATTTT. Filled out from reference TRBV9 and TRBJ1-5, the complete variable domain reads DSGVTQTPKHLITATGQRVTLRCSPRSGDLSVYWYQQSLDQGLQFLIQYYNGEERAKGNILERFSAQQFPDLHSELNLSSLELGDSALYFCASSVAGDPNQPQHFGDGTRLSIL.

V is TRBV5-1 and J is TRBJ2-3; TRBD2 aligns across 16 bases. There are 16 residues in the CDR3. Germline V CDR1 and CDR2: SGHRS, YFSETQ. The V gene end was trimmed by 4 bases and the J gene end by 5 bases; junction bases not matched to a gene: 4. The DNA for the CDR3 is TGCGCCAGCAGCCCGGGACTAGCGGGAGGGGTAGATACGCAGTATTTT. Its protein product is CASSPGLAGGVDTQYF. The whole variable domain, filled in from reference TRBV5-1 and TRBJ2-3, reads KAGVTQTPRYLIKTRGQQVTLSCSPISGHRSVSWYQQTPGQGLQFLFEYFSETQRNKGNFPGRFSGRQFSNSRSEMNVSTLELGDSALYLCASSPGLAGGVDTQYFGPGTRLTVL.

Comment on this clone: Different DNA sequences within this sample yield the same CDR3. This chain joins TRBV11-2 and TRBJ2-3; no definite D call. From germline, CDR1 is SGHAT and CDR2 FQNNGV. The CDR3 loop spans 15 amino acids. Between the trimmed V and J ends, which lost 5 bases and 0 bases, there was a span of 12 bases. CDR3 region: CASSRRLESTDTQYF. CDR3 sequence (DNA): TGTGCCAGCAGCAGGCGTTTGGAGAGCACAGATACGCAGTATTTT.

The chain uses TRBV25-1 and TRBJ1-2; 12 positions agree with TRBD1. The CDR3 covers 14 residues. Per the germline V gene, CDR1 is MGHDK and CDR2 is SYGVNS. J gave up 4 bases and V 6 bases, and 3 bases lay outside the gene matches. CDR3 in DNA: TGTGCCAGCAGGGGACAGGGGGCTTTCTATGGCTACACCTTC. This translates into CASRGQGAFYGYTF.

This rearrangement joins TRBV6-5 to TRBJ2-6, with D hard to call. With 10 bases removed from V and 1 base from J, the gap between germline ends came to 11 bases. Germline-derived CDR1 and CDR2 are MNHEY and SVGAGI. The CDR3 spans 14 residues. This CDR3 is CATRFSSGANVLTF. CDR3 nucleotide sequence: TGTGCCACCCGGTTTTCATCTGGGGCCAACGTCCTGACTTTC.

V gene TRBV6-1 combines with J gene TRBJ2-7; 9 nucleotides align to TRBD2. Germline V lookup: CDR1 MNHNS, CDR2 SASEGT. The CDR3 has 15 amino acids. V lost 3 bases and J lost 3; bases outside the gene matches: 6. The CDR3 coding sequence is TGTGCCAGCAGTGAGGGTAGCGGGAGTATCTACGAGCAGTACTTC. It yields the protein CASSEGSGSIYEQYF.